This T cell receptor beta chain emerged from a study of control samples from healthy donors and cancer patients. Here immunoSEQ multiplex PCR was the method, and the copy in TCRdb shows in-frame clones only, minus some. The profile shows 150,000 to 200,000 clones, approximately 92% of them singletons. CDR1 is SGHRS, CDR2 YFSETQ, per germline. The length of the CDR3 is 16 residues. Trimming stripped 4 bases from V and 0 bases from J, with 13 bases between. The sequence was collected from a middle-aged woman in good health. Sequencing used blood. The chain recombines TRBV5-1 with TRBJ2-2; D is unresolved. CDR3 protein: CASSPARVANTGELFF. CDR3 nucleotides: TGCGCCAGCAGCCCTGCAAGGGTCGCGAACACCGGGGAGCTGTTTTTT.